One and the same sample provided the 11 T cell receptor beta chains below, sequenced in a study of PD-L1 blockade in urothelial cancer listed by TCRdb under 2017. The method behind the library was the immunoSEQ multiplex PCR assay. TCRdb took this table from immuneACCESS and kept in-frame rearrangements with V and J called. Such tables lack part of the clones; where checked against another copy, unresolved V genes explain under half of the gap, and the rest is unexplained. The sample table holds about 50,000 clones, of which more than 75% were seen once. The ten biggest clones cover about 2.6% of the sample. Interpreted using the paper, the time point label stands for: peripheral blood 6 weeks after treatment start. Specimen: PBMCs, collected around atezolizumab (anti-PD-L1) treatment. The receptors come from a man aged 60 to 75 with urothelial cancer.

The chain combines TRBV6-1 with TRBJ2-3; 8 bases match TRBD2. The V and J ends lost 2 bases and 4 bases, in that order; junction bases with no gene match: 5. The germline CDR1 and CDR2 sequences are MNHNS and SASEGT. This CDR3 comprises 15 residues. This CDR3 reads CASSEWGLVSDTQYF. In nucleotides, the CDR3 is TGTGCCAGCAGTGAATGGGGACTAGTATCAGATACGCAGTATTTT.

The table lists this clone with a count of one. The CDR3 loop is CASSGAGTDNEQFF. The DNA for the CDR3 is TGCGCCAGCAGTGGGGCAGGTACGGACAATGAGCAGTTCTTC. This chain links TRBV10-1 with TRBJ2-1; D gene ambiguous. The germline V gene encodes CDR1 WNHNN and CDR2 SYGVQD (reference sequence). V gave up 4 bases and J gave up 5 bases, with 12 bases separating them. The CDR3 length is 14 residues.

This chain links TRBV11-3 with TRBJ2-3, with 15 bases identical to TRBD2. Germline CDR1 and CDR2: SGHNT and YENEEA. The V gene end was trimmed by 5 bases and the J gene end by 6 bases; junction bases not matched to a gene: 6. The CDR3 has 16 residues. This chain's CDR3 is CASSRRTSGGVDTQYF. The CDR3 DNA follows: TGTGCCAGCAGCCGCCGGACTAGCGGGGGGGTGGATACGCAGTATTTT.

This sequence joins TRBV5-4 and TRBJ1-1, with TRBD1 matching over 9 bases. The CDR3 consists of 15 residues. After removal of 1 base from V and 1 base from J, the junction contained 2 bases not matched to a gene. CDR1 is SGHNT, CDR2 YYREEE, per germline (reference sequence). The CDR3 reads CASSLSGQGNTEAFF. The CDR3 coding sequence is TGTGCCAGCAGCTTGTCGGGACAGGGGAACACTGAAGCTTTCTTT.

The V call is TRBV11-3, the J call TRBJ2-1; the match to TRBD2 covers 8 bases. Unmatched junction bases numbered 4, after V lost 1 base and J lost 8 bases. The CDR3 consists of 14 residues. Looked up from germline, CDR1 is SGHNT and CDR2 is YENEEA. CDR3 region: CASSLVREADEQFF. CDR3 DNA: TGTGCCAGCAGCTTAGTGCGGGAGGCAGATGAGCAGTTCTTC.

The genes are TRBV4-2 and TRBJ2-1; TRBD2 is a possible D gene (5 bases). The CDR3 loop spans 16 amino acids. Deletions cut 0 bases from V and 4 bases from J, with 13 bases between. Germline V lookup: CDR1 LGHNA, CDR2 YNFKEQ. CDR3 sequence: CASSQDVQRHYNEQFF. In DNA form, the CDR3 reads TGTGCCAGCAGCCAAGACGTCCAGCGGCATTACAATGAGCAGTTCTTC.

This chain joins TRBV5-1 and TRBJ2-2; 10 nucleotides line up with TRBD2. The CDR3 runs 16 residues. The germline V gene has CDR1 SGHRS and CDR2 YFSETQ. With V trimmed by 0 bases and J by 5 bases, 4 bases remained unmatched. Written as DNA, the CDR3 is TGCGCCAGCAGCTTGGGTTCTAGCGGGAGTACCGGGGAGCTGTTTTTT. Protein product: CASSLGSSGSTGELFF.

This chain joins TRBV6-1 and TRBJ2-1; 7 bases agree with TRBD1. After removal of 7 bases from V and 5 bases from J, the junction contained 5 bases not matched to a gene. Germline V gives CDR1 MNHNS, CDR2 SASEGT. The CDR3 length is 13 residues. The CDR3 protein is CASKGQRNNEQFF. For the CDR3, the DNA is TGTGCCAGCAAGGGACAGAGAAACAATGAGCAGTTCTTC.

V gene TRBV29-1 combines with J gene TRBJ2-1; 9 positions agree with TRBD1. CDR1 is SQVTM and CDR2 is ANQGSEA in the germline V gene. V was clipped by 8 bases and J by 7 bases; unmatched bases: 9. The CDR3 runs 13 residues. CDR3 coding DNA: TGCAGCACCTACAGGGGGCCCAATAATGAGCAGTTCTTC. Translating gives CSTYRGPNNEQFF.

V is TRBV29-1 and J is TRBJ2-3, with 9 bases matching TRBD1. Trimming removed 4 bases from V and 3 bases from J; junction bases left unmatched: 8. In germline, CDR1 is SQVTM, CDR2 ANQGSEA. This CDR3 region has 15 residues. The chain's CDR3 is CSVGVTGGSTDTQYF. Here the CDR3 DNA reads TGCAGCGTTGGCGTAACAGGGGGCTCGACAGATACGCAGTATTTT.

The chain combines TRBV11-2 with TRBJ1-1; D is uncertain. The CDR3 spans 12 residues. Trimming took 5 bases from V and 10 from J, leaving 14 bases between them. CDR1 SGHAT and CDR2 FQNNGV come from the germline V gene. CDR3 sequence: CASSPIHSGAFF. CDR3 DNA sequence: TGTGCCAGCAGCCCCATTCATAGCGGAGCTTTCTTT. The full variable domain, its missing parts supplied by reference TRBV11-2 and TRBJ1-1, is EAGVAQSPRYKIIEKRQSVAFWCNPISGHATLYWYQQILGQGPKLLIQFQNNGVVDDSQLPKDRFSAERLKGVDSTLKIQPAKLEDSAVYLCASSPIHSGAFFGQGTRLTVV.